This T cell receptor beta chain originates from a study of T cell changes during pregnancy in multiple sclerosis. The CDR3 covers 13 residues. Germline V gene sequence: CDR1 SGHTA, CDR2 FQGNSA. Trimming took 5 bases from V and 2 from J, leaving 10 bases between them. Profiled with immunoSEQ multiplex PCR; TCRdb holds only in-frame clones, not every one. The table shows approximately 60,000 clones, with 94% occurring only once. The chain combines TRBV7-2 with TRBJ2-7; D ambiguous. Sequenced material: CD8+ T cells from peripheral blood mononuclear cells, taken in the third trimester of pregnancy. The sequence was obtained from a female donor with multiple sclerosis, enrolled in a pregnancy study. The CDR3 coding sequence is TGTGCCAGCAGCCCTAGTGCCCCCTACGAGCAGTACTTC. Amino acid sequence: CASSPSAPYEQYF.